The clone carrying this TCR beta chain occurred a few times. Antigen: not known. The CDR3 is made up of 15 amino acids. The germline gives CDR1 MNHEY, CDR2 SVGAGI. Trimming took 6 bases from V and 4 from J; bases not matched to a gene: 12. TCRdb re-derived calls from the reads in MiXCR, one entry per CDR3 protein. The sample holds around 900,000 distinct CDR3 sequences, about a third seen once. These data come from a study of T cell repertoires in cytomegalovirus infection. This TCR was recovered from a human donor in good health (CMV status not recorded). Some clones in this sample may be carry-over from other donors' samples. This chain uses TRBV6-5 with TRBJ2-7; 7 nucleotides match TRBD1. The sample consisted of cultured CD8+ T cells from PBMCs, taken from culture after CMV antigen stimulation. DNA for the CDR3: TGTGCCAGCAGAACCCGACAGGGATCCCCTTACGAGCAGTACGTC. Its translation is CASRTRQGSPYEQYV.